The 16 T cell receptor beta chains in this list originate from one sample, sequenced in a study of cytomegalovirus exposure and HLA in healthy donors. Vbeta (60) and Jbeta (13) primers were used in the PCR. The method was immunoSEQ multiplex PCR; TCRdb's version includes in-frame clones alone and lacks a portion of them. The sample consists of tens of thousands of clones, around 79% of them appearing once. Sequenced: PBMCs. The receptor set was obtained from a woman aged 40 to 50 in good health and CMV-seropositive.

This clone occurred a few times. The gene calls are TRBV16 and TRBJ1-2; D not resolved. The germline gives CDR1 KGHSY, CDR2 FQNENV. Deletions cut 2 bases from V and 5 bases from J, with 6 bases between. The CDR3 is 12 amino acids. CDR3 residues: CASSQTNYGYTF. The CDR3 DNA sequence: TGTGCCAGCAGCCAAACAAATTATGGCTACACCTTC.

This sequence joins TRBV13 and TRBJ2-5; 13 bases are shared with TRBD2. With 4 bases clipped from V and 1 base from J, the junction kept 3 bases outside the gene matches. The length of the CDR3 is 16 residues. Germline V gene lookup returns CDR1 PRHDT and CDR2 FYEKMQ (reference sequence). CDR3 sequence: CASSYGTSGIQETQYF. The CDR3 region has the DNA TGTGCCAGCAGCTACGGGACTAGCGGGATCCAAGAGACCCAGTACTTC. The full variable domain, in which reference TRBV13 and TRBJ2-5 provide the parts outside the CDR3, is AAGVIQSPRHLIKEKRETATLKCYPIPRHDTVYWYQQGPGQDPQFLISFYEKMQSDKGSIPDRFSAQQFSDYHSELNMSSLELGDSALYFCASSYGTSGIQETQYFGPGTRLLVL.

This rearrangement joins TRBV2 to TRBJ2-2, with D perhaps matching TRBD2 (5 bases). Trimming stripped 6 bases from V and 7 bases from J, with 15 bases between. Germline values: CDR1 SNHLY, CDR2 FYNNEI. The CDR3 runs 14 residues. CDR3 nucleotides: TGTGCCAGCAGCCTAGCTAGGATAGGCGGGGAGCTGTTTTTT. Amino acids: CASSLARIGGELFF.

This chain joins TRBV5-6 and TRBJ1-2; 8 bases align to TRBD1. J was trimmed by 6 bases and V by 7 bases; bases with no gene match: 14. The germline CDR1 and CDR2 sequences are SGHDT and YYEEEE. The CDR3 runs 15 residues. CDR3 sequence (DNA): TGTGCCAGCTCCCTTTGGGGACAGGTCCGACATGGCTACACCTTC. Amino acids: CASSLWGQVRHGYTF.

The rearrangement uses TRBV4-1 and TRBJ1-6; TRBD1 is a possible D gene (5 bases). The CDR3 is 18 amino acids. From germline, CDR1 is MGHRA and CDR2 YSYEKL. The V end lost 3 bases, the J end lost 10 bases, and 25 bases lay between the germline ends. CDR3 sequence: CASSHNLGGRERGSPLHF. The CDR3 nucleotides read TGCGCCAGCAGCCACAATTTGGGGGGTCGGGAGAGGGGATCACCCCTCCACTTT.

The chain recombines TRBV11-3 with TRBJ2-1; a possible D gene is TRBD1 (6 bases). Germline CDR1 and CDR2: SGHNT and YENEEA. This CDR3 is 12 amino acids long. Trimming took off 5 bases at V and 9 bases at J, with 11 bases between the two ends. CDR3 DNA: TGTGCCAGCAGCCATACAGGGAGTGAGCAGTTCTTC. Amino acids: CASSHTGSEQFF.

J is TRBJ2-1 and V is TRBV7-3, with 9 bases fitting TRBD1. The CDR3 contains 15 residues. Germline V gives CDR1 SGHTA, CDR2 FQGTGA. The trim removed 5 bases at V and 7 bases at J, leaving 9 bases unmatched. The CDR3 coding sequence is TGTGCCAGCAGCCCCGACAGGGGGGAACGGAATGAGCAGTTCTTC. Its translation: CASSPDRGERNEQFF.

This chain links TRBV7-9 with TRBJ2-5, with D possibly being TRBD1 (7 bases). Trimming stripped 5 bases from V and 5 bases from J, with 18 bases between. Per germline, CDR1 SEHNR and CDR2 FQNEAQ (reference sequence). This CDR3 is 15 amino acids long. The CDR3 here is CASSPQGGGWETQYF. DNA for the CDR3: TGTGCCAGCAGCCCCCAGGGGGGAGGATGGGAGACCCAGTACTTC. Together with reference TRBV7-9 and TRBJ2-5, the CDR3 gives the full variable domain: DTGVSQNPRHKITKRGQNVTFRCDPISEHNRLYWYRQTLGQGPEFLTYFQNEAQLEKSRLLSDRFSAERPKGSFSTLEIQRTEQGDSAMYLCASSPQGGGWETQYFGPGTRLLVL.

The chain couples TRBV18 to TRBJ2-1; D unresolved. CDR3 length: 13 amino acids. Germline V gives CDR1 KGHSH, CDR2 LQKENI. V lost 2 bases, J lost 7 bases, and 9 bases lay in between. The CDR3 sequence: CASSPGPNNEQFF. In nucleotides, the CDR3 is TGTGCCAGCTCACCAGGGCCCAATAATGAGCAGTTCTTC. The complete variable domain, with remaining parts taken from reference TRBV18 and TRBJ2-1, reads NAGVMQNPRHLVRRRGQEARLRCSPMKGHSHVYWYRQLPEEGLKFMVYLQKENIIDESGMPKERFSAEFPKEGPSILRIQQVVRGDSAAYFCASSPGPNNEQFFGPGTRLTVL.

In DNA form, the CDR3 reads TGTGCCAGCAGCACGACAGTGAACACTGAAGCTTTCTTT. Its translation is CASSTTVNTEAFF. J is TRBJ1-1 and V is TRBV9; the D gene is possibly TRBD1 (5 bases). Trimming removed 4 bases at V and 0 bases at J, with 7 bases between. The length of the CDR3 is 13 residues. In germline, CDR1 is SGDLS, CDR2 YYNGEE.

The J gene is TRBJ2-2, the V gene TRBV7-2, with TRBD2 identical over 15 bases. The CDR3 has 16 residues. Germline values: CDR1 SGHTA, CDR2 FQGNSA. Unmatched junction bases numbered 4, after V lost 5 bases and J lost 6 bases. The CDR3 loop is CASSTGLAGGAGELFF. The DNA for the CDR3 is TGTGCCAGCAGCACGGGACTAGCGGGAGGTGCCGGGGAGCTGTTTTTT. Drawing the rest from reference TRBV7-2 and TRBJ2-2, the complete variable domain is GAGVSQSPSNKVTEKGKDVELRCDPISGHTALYWYRQSLGQGLEFLIYFQGNSAPDKSGLPSDRFSAERTGGSVSTLTIQRTQQEDSAVYLCASSTGLAGGAGELFFGEGSRLTVL.

V is TRBV7-6 and J is TRBJ2-7, with TRBD1 identical over 7 bases. The germline V gene encodes CDR1 SGHVS and CDR2 FNYEAQ. Unmatched junction bases numbered 10, after V lost 4 bases and J lost 4 bases. The CDR3 totals 15 residues. CDR3 sequence (DNA): TGTGCCAGCAGCTCATCCGGGACAGCCCTTTACGAGCAGTACTTC. Translation: CASSSSGTALYEQYF.

V is TRBV4-1 and J is TRBJ2-1, with no clear D. The V gene lost 4 bases and the J gene lost 6 bases, with 4 bases spanning the gap. Per germline, CDR1 MGHRA and CDR2 YSYEKL. CDR3 length: 11 amino acids. The CDR3 DNA reads as TGCGCCAGCAGCCTCTCCAATGAGCAGTTCTTC. Its translation: CASSLSNEQFF.

This clone was counted a single time. The chain has TRBV10-2 and TRBJ2-1; a possible D gene is TRBD2 (6 bases). V lost 7 bases and J lost 10, with 17 bases in between. Germline loops: CDR1 WSHSY, CDR2 SAAADI. CDR3 length equals 13 residues. Here the CDR3 reads CASTGATAQEQFF. CDR3 DNA sequence: TGCGCCAGCACGGGAGCCACAGCTCAGGAGCAGTTCTTC.

The chain employs TRBV7-2 and TRBJ2-3; 8 bases match TRBD2. Looked up from germline, CDR1 is SGHTA and CDR2 is FQGNSA. The V and J ends lost 5 bases and 2 bases, in that order; junction bases with no gene match: 3. The CDR3 spans 14 residues. CDR3 nucleotide sequence: TGTGCCAGCAGCCTAGGACTAGCCACAGATACGCAGTATTTT. Protein: CASSLGLATDTQYF.

The rearrangement joins TRBV15 to TRBJ2-1; 13 nucleotides line up with TRBD2. The CDR3 is 16 residues long. V shed 1 base, J shed 8 bases, and the junction held 5 bases outside the gene matches. Germline V gene data show CDR1 as LNHNV and CDR2 as YYDKDF (reference sequence). The CDR3 nucleotides read TGTGCCACCAGCAGAGGGACTAGCGGGAGCTTCGATGAGCAGTTCTTC. This codes for CATSRGTSGSFDEQFF.